This paragraph reports one T cell receptor beta chain. The antigen is undetermined. The V and J ends lost 5 bases and 1 base respectively, with 9 bases between them. In germline, CDR1 is MNHEY, CDR2 SVGAGI. This CDR3 contains 13 residues. Using immunoSEQ multiplex PCR, the repertoire was profiled, and TCRdb retains in-frame clones only, with some absent. The table has some 2.1 million clones, 85% to 95% seen once; the top ten hold 0.13%. This entry belongs to a study of shared clonotypes between healthy human individuals. Study outcomes and limitations: Some naive CD4 clonotypes, around 4.7%, turned up in common across several donors.

The source of this sequence is a man between 18 and 35 years old in good health. The sample taken for sequencing was naive CD4+ T cells sorted from blood. Subset here: CD45RA+ positively selected. This sequence joins TRBV6-5 and TRBJ2-7; weak D call: TRBD2 (5 bases). The CDR3 sequence is CASSRGRSYEQYF. The DNA for the CDR3 is TGTGCCAGCAGTCGCGGGCGTTCCTACGAGCAGTACTTC.